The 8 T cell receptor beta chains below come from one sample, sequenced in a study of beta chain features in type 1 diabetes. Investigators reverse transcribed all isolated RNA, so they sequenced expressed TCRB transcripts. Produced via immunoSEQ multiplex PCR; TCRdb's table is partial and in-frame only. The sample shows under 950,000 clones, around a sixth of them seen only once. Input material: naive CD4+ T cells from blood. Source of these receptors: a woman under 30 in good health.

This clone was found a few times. The CDR3 loop reads CASSSAAGGFSGELFF. The DNA for the CDR3 is TGTGCCAGCAGCTCCGCAGCGGGAGGGTTTTCCGGGGAGCTGTTTTTT. The chain employs TRBV28 and TRBJ2-2, with TRBD2 identical over 10 bases. The CDR3 totals 16 residues. Trimming cost V 6 bases and J 6 bases; bases outside gene matches: 10. From germline, CDR1 is MDHEN and CDR2 SYDVKM.

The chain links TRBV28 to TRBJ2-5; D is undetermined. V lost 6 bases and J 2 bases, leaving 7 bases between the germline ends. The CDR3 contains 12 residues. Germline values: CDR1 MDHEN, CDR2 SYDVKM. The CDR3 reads CASRPGQETQYF. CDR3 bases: TGTGCCAGCAGGCCAGGACAAGAGACCCAGTACTTC.

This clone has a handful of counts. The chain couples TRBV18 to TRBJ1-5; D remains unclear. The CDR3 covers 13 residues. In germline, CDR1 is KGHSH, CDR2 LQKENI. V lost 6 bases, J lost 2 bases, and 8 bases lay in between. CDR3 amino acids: CASSHRGNQPQHF. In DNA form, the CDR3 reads TGTGCCAGCTCCCATCGGGGCAATCAGCCCCAGCATTTT.

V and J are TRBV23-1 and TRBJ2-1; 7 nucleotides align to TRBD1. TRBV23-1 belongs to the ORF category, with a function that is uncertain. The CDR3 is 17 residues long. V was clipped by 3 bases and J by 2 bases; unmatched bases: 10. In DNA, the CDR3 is TGCGCCAGCAGTCATCTCGGACAGGTTTGGCCCTACAATGAGCAGTTCTTC. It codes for CASSHLGQVWPYNEQFF.

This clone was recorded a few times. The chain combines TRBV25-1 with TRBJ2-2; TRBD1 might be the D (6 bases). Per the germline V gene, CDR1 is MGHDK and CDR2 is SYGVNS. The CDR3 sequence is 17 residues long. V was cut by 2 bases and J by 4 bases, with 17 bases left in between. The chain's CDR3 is CASSEAGRGVRTGELFF. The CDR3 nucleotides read TGTGCCAGCAGTGAAGCAGGCAGGGGCGTTCGCACCGGGGAGCTGTTTTTT.

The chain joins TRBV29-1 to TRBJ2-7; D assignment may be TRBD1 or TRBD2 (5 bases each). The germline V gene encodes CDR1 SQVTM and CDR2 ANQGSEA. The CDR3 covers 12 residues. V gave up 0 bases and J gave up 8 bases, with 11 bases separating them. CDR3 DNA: TGCAGCGTTGAAGACGGGGCAAGTAAGCAGTACTTC. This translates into CSVEDGASKQYF.

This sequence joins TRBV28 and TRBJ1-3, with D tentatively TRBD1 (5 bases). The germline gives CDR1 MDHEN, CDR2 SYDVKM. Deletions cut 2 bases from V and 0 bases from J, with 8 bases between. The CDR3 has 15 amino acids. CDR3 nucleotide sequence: TGTGCCAGCAGTTTACTGGGGGTCTCTGGAAACACCATATATTTT. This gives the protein CASSLLGVSGNTIYF. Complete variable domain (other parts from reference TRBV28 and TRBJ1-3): DVKVTQSSRYLVKRTGEKVFLECVQDMDHENMFWYRQDPGLGLRLIYFSYDVKMKEKGDIPEGYSVSREKKERFSLILESASTNQTSMYLCASSLLGVSGNTIYFGEGSWLTVV.

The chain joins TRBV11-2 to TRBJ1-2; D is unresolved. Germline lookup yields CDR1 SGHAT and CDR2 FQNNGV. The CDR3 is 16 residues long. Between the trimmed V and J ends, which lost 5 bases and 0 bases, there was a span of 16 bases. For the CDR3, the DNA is TGTGCCAGCAGCCCCGGGCCCAACCGAGCTAACTATGGCTACACCTTC. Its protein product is CASSPGPNRANYGYTF.